The 10 T cell receptor beta chains listed next were all sequenced from one sample in a study of molecular identifiers for immune sequencing clone quantification. TCRdb reprocessed the PCR reads via MiXCR and lists one record per CDR3 protein. The sample lists some 590,000 distinct CDR3 sequences; about 25% were seen once. The sample consisted of naive CD8+ T cells from blood, with Jurkat cell RNA spiked in. Subset indicated: FACS-sorted CD8+CD4-CCR7+CD45RA+ naive T cells. These receptors all stem from a human donor in good health. Some libraries in this study had Jurkat cell RNA spiked in.

Of note for this clonotype: The CDR3 does not close with the conserved phenylalanine or tryptophan, likely indicating a read error. The chain employs TRBV4-1 and TRBJ2-7, with 10 bases aligning to TRBD2. V gave up 0 bases and J gave up 3 bases; unmatched junction bases: 11. CDR1 MGHRA and CDR2 YSYEKL come from the germline V gene. The CDR3 has 18 residues. The CDR3 region is CASSQDRVQAGGLYEQYL. CDR3 in DNA: TGCGCCAGCAGCCAAGACAGGGTCCAAGCGGGGGGGCTCTACGAGCAGTACCTC.

The chain uses TRBV29-1 and TRBJ2-7; D is possibly TRBD1 (5 bases). Trimming left V 4 bases short and J 10 bases short, with 17 bases between. The CDR3 is 12 residues long. From germline, CDR1 is SQVTM and CDR2 ANQGSEA. The DNA of the CDR3 is TGCAGCGTTGGGCAAGGGGAAAACAAACAGTACTTC. It specifies CSVGQGENKQYF.

The chain uses TRBV9 and TRBJ2-3, with a tentative D call TRBD2 (6 bases). The CDR3 consists of 13 residues. Trimming left V 3 bases short and J 2 bases short, with 7 bases between. CDR1 and CDR2 from the germline V gene are SGDLS and YYNGEE. The CDR3 DNA reads TGTGCCAGCAGCGGGGGGGTCACAGATACGCAGTATTTT. It yields the protein CASSGGVTDTQYF.

This clonotype has just a few counts. The V gene is TRBV6-5, the J gene TRBJ1-5, with unresolved D. The V and J ends lost 6 bases and 0 bases respectively, with 15 bases between them. The CDR3 loop spans 16 amino acids. Germline CDR1 reads MNHEY; CDR2 reads SVGAGI. The CDR3 bases are TGTGCCAGCAGCGATAATAGTGAGAATAGCAATCAGCCCCAGCATTTT. Its protein product is CASSDNSENSNQPQHF.

This clonotype was counted between two and nine times. The chain couples TRBV29-1 to TRBJ2-5, with D perhaps matching TRBD2 (5 bases). V dropped 7 bases and J dropped 5 bases, with 20 bases sitting between them. The CDR3 extends over 14 amino acids. Per germline, CDR1 SQVTM and CDR2 ANQGSEA. The chain's CDR3 is CSALGSWTGETQYF. DNA of the CDR3: TGCAGCGCCCTCGGTAGCTGGACGGGGGAGACCCAGTACTTC. The complete variable domain, with remaining parts taken from reference TRBV29-1 and TRBJ2-5, reads SAVISQKPSRDICQRGTSLTIQCQVDSQVTMMFWYRQQPGQSLTLIATANQGSEATYESGFVIDKFPISRPNLTFSTLTVSNMSPEDSSIYLCSALGSWTGETQYFGPGTRLLVL.

Notes on this clonotype: A much larger clone differs by one base, so this may be a read error. The chain recombines TRBV12-3 or TRBV12-4 with TRBJ1-1; D ambiguous. V was cut by 8 bases and J by 8 bases, with 15 bases left in between. This CDR3 comprises 12 residues. CDR3: CASGIVGAEAFF. CDR3 DNA sequence: TGTGCCAGCGGTATCGTAGGCGCCGAAGCTTTCTTT.

This clonotype was counted only a few times. The chain is built from TRBV28 and TRBJ2-7, with D perhaps being TRBD1 or TRBD2 (6 bases each). Trimming took off 2 bases at V and 6 bases at J, with 20 bases between the two ends. Germline CDR1 reads MDHEN; CDR2 reads SYDVKM. The CDR3 runs to 16 residues. The CDR3 DNA follows: TGTGCCAGCAGTTTACGTACAGGGTTGAGGGGGGTCGAGCAGTACTTC. Encoded protein: CASSLRTGLRGVEQYF.

This clonotype was observed once. This CDR3 fails to terminate in the conserved phenylalanine or tryptophan, so it likely reflects a read error. This rearrangement joins TRBV11-2 to TRBJ1-5; TRBD1 matches 7 bases. CDR1 and CDR2 from the germline V gene are SGHAT and FQNNGV. The CDR3 consists of 15 residues. V dropped 5 bases and J dropped 0; count of bases not matched to a gene: 4. In DNA form, the CDR3 reads TGTGCCAGCAGCCTACAGGGGACTAGCAATCAGCCCCAGCATCTT. This translates into CASSLQGTSNQPQHL.

This clonotype was detected ten times or more. The chain couples TRBV5-1 to TRBJ2-7, with no clear D. There are 15 residues in the CDR3. V was clipped by 0 bases and J by 0 bases, with 10 bases between them. Germline-derived CDR1 and CDR2 are SGHRS and YFSETQ. CDR3 sequence (DNA): TGCGCCAGCAGCTTGGTGTCTCCCGTCTCCTACGAGCAGTACTTC. As protein: CASSLVSPVSYEQYF.

This clonotype has a count of ten or more. The rearrangement uses TRBV6-1 and TRBJ1-2; 7 positions agree with TRBD1. Germline V gene data show CDR1 as MNHNS and CDR2 as SASEGT. J lost 6 bases, V lost 6 bases, and 13 bases had no gene match. The CDR3 runs 15 residues. The CDR3, as DNA: TGTGCCAGCAGATATCCGACAGGGTACTTTGATGGCTACACCTTC. This gives the protein CASRYPTGYFDGYTF.